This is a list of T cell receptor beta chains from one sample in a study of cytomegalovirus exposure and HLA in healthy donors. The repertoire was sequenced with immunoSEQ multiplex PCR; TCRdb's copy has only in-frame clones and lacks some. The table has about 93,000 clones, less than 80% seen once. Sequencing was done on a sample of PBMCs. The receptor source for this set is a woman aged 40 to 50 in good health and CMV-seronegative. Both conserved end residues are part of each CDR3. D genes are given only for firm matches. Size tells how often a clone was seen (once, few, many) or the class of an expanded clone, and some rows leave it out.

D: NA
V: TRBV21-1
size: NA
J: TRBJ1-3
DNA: TGTGCCAGTCCGTACCCGAATAATACAGGGACCGAAGGAAACACCATATATTTT
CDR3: CASPYPNNTGTEGNTIYF

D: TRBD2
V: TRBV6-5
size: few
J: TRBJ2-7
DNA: TGTGCCAGCAGTTACACGGGGGGAGGAGGCTACGAGCAGTACTTC
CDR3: CASSYTGGGGYEQYF

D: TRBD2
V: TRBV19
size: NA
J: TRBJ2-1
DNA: TGTGCCAGTAGTGACTCCGGGACTAGAGTTTACAATGAGCAGTTCTTC
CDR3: CASSDSGTRVYNEQFF

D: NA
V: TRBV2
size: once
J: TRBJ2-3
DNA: TGTGCCAGCGCTATTTATGGTACGCAGTATTTT
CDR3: CASAIYGTQYF

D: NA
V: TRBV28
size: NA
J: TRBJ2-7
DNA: TGTGCCACCAGTGGGGGGGCCGGCTACGAGCAGTACTTC
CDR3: CATSGGAGYEQYF

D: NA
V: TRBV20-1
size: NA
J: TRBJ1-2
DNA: TGCAGTGCCCCCGATGGCTACACCTTC
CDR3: CSAPDGYTF

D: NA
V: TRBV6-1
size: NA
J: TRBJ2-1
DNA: TGTGCCAGCAGTGAACTTAGGACCCAGGGTGAAGAGCAGTTCTTC
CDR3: CASSELRTQGEEQFF

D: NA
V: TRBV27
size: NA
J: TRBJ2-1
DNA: TGTGCCAGCAGTTCCATAACTAGCCAAGAGCAGTTCTTC
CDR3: CASSSITSQEQFF

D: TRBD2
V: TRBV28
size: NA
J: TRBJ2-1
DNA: TGTGCCAGCACCCCTAGCGGGAGGGGAAGGGGTGAGCAGTTCTTC
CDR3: CASTPSGRGRGEQFF

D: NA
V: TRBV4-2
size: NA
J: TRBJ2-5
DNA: TGTGCCAGCAGCCAAGATGGGTCCGGGTACCAAGAGACCCAGTACTTC
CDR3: CASSQDGSGYQETQYF